The 10 T cell receptor beta chains in this list originate from one sample, sequenced in a study of Ad26.COV2.S vaccination and SARS-CoV-2 variants. As to treatment: approximately 18 received Ad26.COV2.S at low or high dose, single or two shots; about 5 received placebo; per-sample allocation not given. Day 63 after the first vaccine or placebo injection was the time point for sampling. The data were produced by immunoSEQ multiplex PCR, yet TCRdb's version contains in-frame clones alone and is incomplete. This table has hundreds of thousands of clones, roughly 90% appearing once. The sequencing here drew on peripheral blood, taken in a trial of Ad26.COV2.S vaccine versus placebo. Receptors originate from a person between 18 and 60 years old who received the Ad26.COV2.S COVID-19 vaccine or a placebo.

This clone was counted once. This chain links TRBV29-1 with TRBJ2-6, with D perhaps TRBD1 or TRBD2 (5 bases each). Germline V gene sequence: CDR1 SQVTM, CDR2 ANQGSEA. V was cut by 4 bases and J by 2 bases, with 6 bases left in between. The CDR3 runs to 13 residues. The DNA for the CDR3 is TGCAGCGTTGGGGACGCTGGGGCCAACGTCCTGACTTTC. This encodes CSVGDAGANVLTF.

This chain joins TRBV7-9 and TRBJ2-7; maybe TRBD1 (6 bases). CDR1 is SEHNR, CDR2 FQNEAQ, per germline (reference sequence). CDR3 length equals 14 residues. Trimming took off 5 bases at V and 2 bases at J, with 13 bases between the two ends. CDR3 amino acids: CASSRQAGPYEQYF. CDR3 DNA sequence: TGTGCCAGCAGCCGACAGGCAGGACCCTACGAGCAGTACTTC.

V and J are TRBV24-1 and TRBJ1-5, with D unresolved. The CDR3 length is 13 residues. The V gene lost 3 bases and the J gene lost 2 bases, with 4 bases spanning the gap. Germline CDR1 KGHDR, CDR2 SFDVKD. The chain's CDR3 is CATSDIGNQPQHF. For the CDR3, the DNA is TGTGCCACCAGTGATATCGGCAATCAGCCCCAGCATTTT.

This rearrangement joins TRBV7-9 to TRBJ2-3; D tentatively fits TRBD1 or TRBD2 (5 bases each). Germline assignment: CDR1 SEHNR and CDR2 FQNEAQ (reference sequence). Trimming stripped 4 bases from V and 5 bases from J, with 13 bases between. CDR3 length: 14 residues. CDR3 DNA sequence: TGTGCCAGCAGCTCGTCCGGGGCCGGAGATACGCAGTATTTT. Encoded protein: CASSSSGAGDTQYF.

The chain's CDR3 is CASSQDRASYGYTF. The CDR3, as DNA: TGTGCCAGCAGCCAGGACAGGGCCTCCTATGGCTACACCTTC. The chain uses TRBV6-5 and TRBJ1-2; TRBD1 agrees at 8 bases. The CDR3 covers 14 residues. V shed 6 bases, J shed 4 bases, and the junction held 7 bases outside the gene matches. CDR1 MNHEY and CDR2 SVGAGI come from the germline V gene.

This clone has only a few counts. The sample has other DNA sequences that encode this CDR3 too. This rearrangement joins TRBV7-2 to TRBJ1-2; 9 bases are shared with TRBD1. There are 13 residues in the CDR3. The V gene's germline CDR1 is SGHTA and CDR2 FQGNSA. V was clipped by 4 bases and J by 8 bases; unmatched bases: 5. The CDR3 DNA reads TGTGCCAGCAGCTCGGGACAGGGTCGAGGCTACACCTTC. This encodes CASSSGQGRGYTF. The variable domain in full, with the rest retrieved from reference TRBV7-2 and TRBJ1-2, is GAGVSQSPSNKVTEKGKDVELRCDPISGHTALYWYRQSLGQGLEFLIYFQGNSAPDKSGLPSDRFSAERTGGSVSTLTIQRTQQEDSAVYLCASSSGQGRGYTFGSGTRLTVV.

In this sample, this clone turned up a few times. Other DNA sequences in the sample encode the same CDR3. The V call is TRBV14, the J call TRBJ1-1; no firm D call. The CDR3 sequence is 12 residues long. V was clipped by 3 bases and J by 5 bases, with 7 bases between them. In germline, CDR1 is SGHDN, CDR2 FVKESK. The CDR3 nucleotides read TGTGCCAGCAGCCACGGCGGGACTGAAGCTTTCTTT. Protein: CASSHGGTEAFF.

The chain combines TRBV30 with TRBJ1-1; 11 nucleotides align to TRBD1. V was clipped by 7 bases and J by 4 bases; unmatched bases: 5. CDR1 and CDR2 (germline): GTSNPN, SVGIG (reference sequence). The CDR3 extends over 13 amino acids. For the CDR3, the DNA is TGTGCCTCAGGACAGGGGGCTGGCACTGAAGCTTTCTTT. Protein product: CASGQGAGTEAFF.

This chain joins TRBV4-3 and TRBJ2-2; no firm D call. The CDR3 runs 14 residues. From germline, CDR1 is LGHNA and CDR2 YSLEER. Between the trimmed V and J ends, which lost 2 bases and 4 bases, there was a span of 8 bases. The DNA for the CDR3 is TGCGCCAGCAGCCAATTTAGCTCCACCGGGGAGCTGTTTTTT. Residues: CASSQFSSTGELFF.

With respect to this clone: Other DNA sequences in the same sample also yield this CDR3. The V gene is TRBV7-2, the J gene TRBJ1-5; tentatively, D is TRBD1 (6 bases). CDR1 and CDR2 (germline): SGHTA, FQGNSA. Trimming left V 1 base short and J 1 base short, with 8 bases between. The CDR3 extends over 15 amino acids. CDR3 protein: CASSLVGGSNQPQHF. CDR3 nucleotides: TGTGCCAGCAGCTTAGTTGGGGGCAGCAATCAGCCCCAGCATTTT.